This paragraph reports one T cell receptor beta chain. The CDR3 has 16 residues. CDR1 MGHDK and CDR2 SYGVNS come from the germline V gene. V lost 2 bases and J lost 3; bases outside the gene matches: 9. This record belongs to a study of control samples from healthy donors and cancer patients. TCRdb's copy holds only in-frame clones and misses some; the assay was immunoSEQ multiplex PCR. Altogether roughly 180,000 clones are present, about nine tenths being singletons, with the ten largest covering roughly 2.1%. The sequence came from a woman aged 40 to 50 in good health. Sequencing used blood. V gene TRBV25-1 combines with J gene TRBJ1-1; 7 bases map to TRBD1. The CDR3 nucleotides read TGTGCCAGCAGTGAAAACAGGGGCGGTCGACACACTGAAGCTTTCTTT. The encoded protein is CASSENRGGRHTEAFF.